Listed here are 13 T cell receptor beta chains from one sample, sequenced in a study of T cells in localized non-small cell lung cancer (dated by TCRdb to between 2020 and 2021). Library preparation employed the immunoSEQ multiplex PCR assay. Here the immuneACCESS table is served through TCRdb, limited to in-frame sequences with V and J called. Missing clones are a known gap in these copies; in checked studies unresolved V genes cover under half, and the rest lacks a known reason. This sample lists 35,000 to 40,000 clones; approximately 86% were detected once. In total, the top ten clones hold around 6.4% of the sample. The sample in question was peripheral blood, obtained before any cancer treatment. These receptors originate from a man aged 40 to 70 with stage I lung adenocarcinoma.

This rearrangement joins TRBV5-1 to TRBJ2-7, with 7 bases that match TRBD1. The V gene's germline CDR1 is SGHRS and CDR2 YFSETQ. V lost 4 bases, J lost 0 bases, and 19 bases stayed unmatched. The CDR3 has 19 amino acids. CDR3 region: CASSPMGPGGWRSSYEQYF. The DNA for the CDR3 is TGCGCCAGCAGCCCGATGGGGCCAGGGGGTTGGCGGTCCTCCTACGAGCAGTACTTC.

CDR3 loop: CASSLGMGATGGEQYF. CDR3 nucleotide sequence: TGTGCCAGCAGCTTAGGGATGGGGGCCACCGGGGGCGAGCAGTACTTC. The V and J genes are TRBV13 and TRBJ2-7; D is tentatively TRBD1 or TRBD2 (6 bases each). The CDR3 extends over 16 amino acids. V was clipped by 0 bases and J by 6 bases, with 18 bases between them. Looked up from germline, CDR1 is PRHDT and CDR2 is FYEKMQ (reference sequence).

This clone was seen a few times. This chain links TRBV7-9 with TRBJ1-1; no firm D call. Deletions cut 2 bases from V and 6 bases from J, with 10 bases between. The germline V gene encodes CDR1 SEHNR and CDR2 FQNEAQ (reference sequence). The CDR3 is 13 residues long. The CDR3 loop is CASSLLTLPEAFF. DNA of the CDR3: TGTGCCAGCAGCTTACTTACATTGCCTGAAGCTTTCTTT.

This chain connects TRBV19 to TRBJ1-1; D perhaps matches TRBD1 (6 bases). Germline assignment: CDR1 LNHDA and CDR2 SQIVND (reference sequence). This CDR3 is built from 14 residues. The V gene lost 7 bases and the J gene lost 4 bases, with 16 bases spanning the gap. CDR3 residues: CASTMGGSSTEAFF. The CDR3 DNA sequence: TGTGCCAGTACCATGGGGGGCTCGAGCACTGAAGCTTTCTTT.

This chain joins TRBV7-2 and TRBJ1-1; D call uncertain. The V gene's germline CDR1 is SGHTA and CDR2 FQGNSA. CDR3 length: 14 amino acids. V was pared by 3 bases and J by 1 base, with 9 bases between. CDR3: CASSLSVRNTEAFF. CDR3 in DNA: TGTGCCAGCAGCTTGTCTGTTCGGAACACTGAAGCTTTCTTT.

The chain uses TRBV7-2 and TRBJ2-5; possibly TRBD1 or TRBD2 for D (5 bases each). The CDR3 has 16 amino acids. Germline CDR1 and CDR2: SGHTA and FQGNSA. Trimming removed 5 bases at V and 1 base at J, with 17 bases between. CDR3 DNA sequence: TGTGCCAGCAGCGCATTGCCTTCCGGGACCCAAGAGACCCAGTACTTC. It codes for CASSALPSGTQETQYF.

This chain uses TRBV5-5 with TRBJ2-1; TRBD2 matches at 11 bases. Germline CDR1 is SGHKS and CDR2 is YYEKEE (reference sequence). Trimming removed 4 bases from V and 0 bases from J; junction bases left unmatched: 3. CDR3 length: 16 residues. The CDR3 reads CASSRGLAGSYNEQFF. CDR3 nucleotides: TGTGCCAGCAGCCGAGGACTAGCGGGCTCCTACAATGAGCAGTTCTTC. The variable domain in full, with the rest retrieved from reference TRBV5-5 and TRBJ2-1, is DAGVTQSPTHLIKTRGQQVTLRCSPISGHKSVSWYQQVLGQGPQFIFQYYEKEERGRGNFPDRFSARQFPNYSSELNVNALLLGDSALYLCASSRGLAGSYNEQFFGPGTRLTVL.

This sequence joins TRBV7-2 and TRBJ2-7; 8 positions match TRBD2. The V and J ends lost 7 bases and 0 bases, in that order; junction bases with no gene match: 5. CDR1 is SGHTA and CDR2 is FQGNSA in the germline V gene. This CDR3 is built from 14 residues. The CDR3 here is CASTLREDSYEQYF. Written as DNA, the CDR3 is TGTGCCAGCACCTTGCGGGAGGACTCCTACGAGCAGTACTTC. The variable domain in full, completed from reference TRBV7-2 and TRBJ2-7, reads GAGVSQSPSNKVTEKGKDVELRCDPISGHTALYWYRQSLGQGLEFLIYFQGNSAPDKSGLPSDRFSAERTGGSVSTLTIQRTQQEDSAVYLCASTLREDSYEQYFGPGTRLTVT.

This rearrangement joins TRBV5-1 to TRBJ2-3; maybe TRBD1 (6 bases). V was pared by 3 bases and J by 4 bases, with 9 bases between. The germline gives CDR1 SGHRS, CDR2 YFSETQ. The CDR3 length is 13 residues. CDR3 in amino acids: CASSSGQSDTQYF. DNA for the CDR3: TGCGCCAGCAGCTCTGGACAGTCAGATACGCAGTATTTT.

The chain links TRBV21-1 to TRBJ2-7; TRBD2 is the table's D call and was not checked against the DNA. TRBV21-1 represents a pseudogene. The CDR3 totals 15 residues. CDR3: CASTSGDGGTYEQYF. The CDR3 nucleotides read TGTGCCAGCACCTCCGGGGACGGGGGAACCTACGAGCAGTACTTC.

In DNA, the CDR3 is TGTGCCAGCCGCAGGACGTTGAACACTGAAGCTTTCTTT. This sequence encodes CASRRTLNTEAFF. The chain carries TRBV6-4 and TRBJ1-1; D unclear. V lost 8 bases, J lost 0 bases, and 10 bases lay in between. Germline values: CDR1 MRHNA, CDR2 SNTAGT. CDR3 length: 13 amino acids.

This sequence joins TRBV10-3 and TRBJ2-3; TRBD2 matches at 11 bases. Germline CDR1 and CDR2: ENHRY and SYGVKD. The junction had 5 bases not matched to a gene; V was cut back by 6 bases and J by 3 bases. The CDR3 has 15 residues. The DNA of the CDR3 is TGTGCCATCAGCCAACTAGCGGGAGAAACAGATACGCAGTATTTT. It is translated as CAISQLAGETDTQYF.

This clone was counted once. V gene TRBV7-2 combines with J gene TRBJ1-1, with D possibly matching TRBD1 (5 bases). The V end lost 3 bases, the J end lost 5 bases, and 22 bases lay between the germline ends. Germline CDR1 reads SGHTA; CDR2 reads FQGNSA. This CDR3 is 17 amino acids long. CDR3 in amino acids: CASSFFGGVGLGTEAFF. CDR3 sequence (DNA): TGTGCCAGCAGCTTCTTCGGGGGTGTGGGCTTGGGTACTGAAGCTTTCTTT. The variable domain in full, with the rest retrieved from reference TRBV7-2 and TRBJ1-1, is GAGVSQSPSNKVTEKGKDVELRCDPISGHTALYWYRQSLGQGLEFLIYFQGNSAPDKSGLPSDRFSAERTGGSVSTLTIQRTQQEDSAVYLCASSFFGGVGLGTEAFFGQGTRLTVV.